Below, 13 T cell receptor beta chains from the same sample are listed, as sequenced in a study of human T cells and chemical hapten exposure. Indicated time point: patch test 1, 2 weeks after DPC sensitization. As for treatment: therapeutic diphenylcyclopropenone sensitization with weekly scalp DPC. TCRdb recomputed calls from the RACE reads with MiXCR, one row per CDR3 protein. The sample contains 180,000 or so distinct CDR3 sequences, about 14% of which appear only once. The sample was whole blood, taken in connection with sensitization to the hapten diphenylcyclopropenone (DPC). These receptors were obtained from a young woman with alopecia areata. Some clones in this sample may be carry-over from other donors' samples.

The genes are TRBV12-3 or TRBV12-4 and TRBJ1-1; 10 bases align to TRBD1. V was clipped by 2 bases and J by 10 bases; unmatched bases: 7. This CDR3 contains 14 residues. The CDR3: CASSLTGDRGRAFF. CDR3 DNA: TGTGCCAGCAGTTTAACAGGAGACAGGGGGCGAGCTTTCTTT.

The chain joins TRBV3-1 to TRBJ1-2; 9 positions agree with TRBD1. CDR1 and CDR2 from the germline V gene are LGHDT and YNNKEL (reference sequence). This CDR3 spans 18 amino acids. J gave up 3 bases and V 1 base, and 12 bases lay outside the gene matches. CDR3 amino acids: CASSQVLGQGRPDYGYTF. The CDR3 DNA reads TGTGCCAGCAGCCAAGTCTTGGGACAGGGACGGCCCGACTATGGCTACACCTTC.

Only a few counts were recorded for this clonotype. The chain links TRBV27 to TRBJ1-2; maybe TRBD1 (6 bases). The V gene's germline CDR1 is MNHEY and CDR2 SMNVEV (reference sequence). CDR3 size: 12 residues. The V end lost 8 bases, the J end lost 3 bases, and 10 bases lay between the germline ends. The CDR3 DNA follows: TGTGCCAGCGGGGGGGGCTACTATGGCTACACCTTC. Translating gives CASGGGYYGYTF.

This clonotype came up many times. CDR3 loop: CASSVTSGSASSYEQYF. The CDR3 coding sequence is TGTGCCAGCAGCGTAACTAGCGGGAGCGCTTCATCCTACGAGCAGTACTTC. The V and J genes are TRBV11-2 and TRBJ2-7; the match to TRBD2 covers 11 bases. This CDR3 has 17 residues. V trimming: 5 bases; J trimming: 1 base; junction bases outside the gene matches: 10. The V gene's germline CDR1 is SGHAT and CDR2 FQNNGV. The full variable domain, completed using reference TRBV11-2 and TRBJ2-7, is EAGVAQSPRYKIIEKRQSVAFWCNPISGHATLYWYQQILGQGPKLLIQFQNNGVVDDSQLPKDRFSAERLKGVDSTLKIQPAKLEDSAVYLCASSVTSGSASSYEQYFGPGTRLTVT.

The V call is TRBV7-3, the J call TRBJ2-4; D might be TRBD2 (6 bases). CDR1 is SGHTA, CDR2 FQGTGA, per germline. V was shortened by 4 bases and J by 9 bases, with 19 bases between the two germline ends. CDR3 length: 15 residues. This chain's CDR3 is CASSSTGRGEAIQYF. Here the CDR3 DNA reads TGTGCCAGCAGCTCCACGGGGAGAGGGGAGGCCATTCAGTACTTC.

The chain combines TRBV5-1 with TRBJ1-1; 7 positions agree with TRBD1. Germline values: CDR1 SGHRS, CDR2 YFSETQ. Trimming cost V 4 bases and J 2 bases; bases outside gene matches: 8. There are 15 residues in the CDR3. The CDR3 nucleotides read TGCGCCAGCAGCCTACGACAGGGACAAAACACTGAAGCTTTCTTT. Translated, it gives CASSLRQGQNTEAFF.

There are a few counts of this clonotype. The chain joins TRBV18 to TRBJ1-3; TRBD1 is a possible D gene (6 bases). Trimming took off 1 base at V and 3 bases at J, with 13 bases between the two ends. The CDR3 runs 16 residues. CDR1 is KGHSH, CDR2 LQKENI, per germline. CDR3 coding DNA: TGTGCCAGCTCACCACGCAGGGGCGCGGATGGAAACACCATATATTTT. This gives the protein CASSPRRGADGNTIYF.

V gene TRBV29-1 combines with J gene TRBJ2-1; 7 bases line up with TRBD1. The CDR3 contains 13 residues. Germline lookup yields CDR1 SQVTM and CDR2 ANQGSEA. The V segment lost 7 bases and the J segment 1 base; nucleotides outside the gene matches: 4. CDR3 nucleotide sequence: TGCAGCGGCAGACAGGGTTCCTACAATGAGCAGTTCTTC. This translates into CSGRQGSYNEQFF.

This clonotype was detected only a few times. This rearrangement joins TRBV14 to TRBJ2-7; possible D gene TRBD2, 5 bases. The CDR3 totals 13 residues. V shed 5 bases and J shed 3 bases, with 11 bases lying between them. Germline V lookup: CDR1 SGHDN, CDR2 FVKESK. This chain's CDR3 is CASSTGSFYEQYF. The CDR3 DNA is TGTGCCAGCAGCACGGGAAGCTTCTACGAGCAGTACTTC.

CDR3 loop: CASSWDFSSYNEQFF. Written as DNA, the CDR3 is TGCGCCAGCAGCTGGGACTTCAGCTCCTACAATGAGCAGTTCTTC. This chain links TRBV5-1 with TRBJ2-1, with D maybe TRBD2 (6 bases). The V and J ends lost 3 bases and 0 bases respectively, with 10 bases between them. This CDR3 comprises 15 residues. Germline lookup yields CDR1 SGHRS and CDR2 YFSETQ.

This clonotype was seen a few times. The chain recombines TRBV25-1 with TRBJ1-6; 7 bases are shared with TRBD1. This CDR3 comprises 14 residues. Germline assignment: CDR1 MGHDK and CDR2 SYGVNS. Trimming removed 8 bases from V and 7 bases from J; junction bases left unmatched: 8. The CDR3 DNA reads as TGTGCCAGCGCGAGGGACAGCGAGAATTCACCCCTCCACTTT. Protein sequence: CASARDSENSPLHF.

This clonotype was detected only a few times. V usage is TRBV27 and J usage is TRBJ2-3, with TRBD2 identical over 12 bases. This CDR3 region has 18 residues. Per germline, CDR1 MNHEY and CDR2 SMNVEV (reference sequence). V trimming: 6 bases; J trimming: 4 bases; junction bases outside the gene matches: 14. The CDR3 protein is CASSRTSGGPQVADTQYF. In nucleotides, the CDR3 is TGTGCCAGCAGCCGTACTAGCGGGGGGCCCCAAGTCGCAGATACGCAGTATTTT.

This clonotype has just a few counts. The rearrangement links TRBV19 to TRBJ2-7, with TRBD1 matching 7 bases. Per germline, CDR1 LNHDA and CDR2 SQIVND (reference sequence). V lost 5 bases and J lost 3; bases outside the gene matches: 4. The CDR3 contains 13 residues. The CDR3 bases are TGTGCCAGTAGTGCCGGGACAGACTACGAGCAGTACTTC. This sequence encodes CASSAGTDYEQYF.